Listed here are 22 T cell receptor beta chains from one sample, sequenced in a study of blood T cell repertoires in COVID-19. Sequenced by immunoSEQ multiplex PCR; TCRdb stores in-frame clones only, minus some. The data contain some 55,000 clones, roughly four fifths of them singletons. Sequencing was performed on peripheral blood. The receptor source for this set is a woman aged 60-75 years with acute or convalescent COVID-19.

V is TRBV7-8 and J is TRBJ2-7, with 7 bases fitting TRBD1. The CDR3 runs to 13 residues. Germline lookup yields CDR1 SGHVS and CDR2 FQNEAQ. Trimming took 2 bases from V and 3 from J; bases not matched to a gene: 1. The CDR3 reads CASSLRTGYEQYF. The CDR3 DNA reads as TGTGCCAGCAGCTTACGGACAGGCTACGAGCAGTACTTC.

This clone was recorded only once. This chain connects TRBV3-1 (or the pseudogene TRBV3-2) to TRBJ1-4, with D perhaps matching TRBD1 (5 bases). With 3 bases removed from V and 3 bases from J, the gap between germline ends came to 11 bases. This CDR3 has 15 residues. The V gene's germline CDR1 is LGHDT and CDR2 YNNKEL (reference sequence). CDR3 residues: CASSHLGGSNEKLFF. CDR3 bases: TGTGCCAGCAGCCATTTGGGGGGTTCTAATGAAAAACTGTTTTTT.

The chain recombines TRBV18 with TRBJ2-6; D unresolved. V shed 3 bases and J shed 3 bases, with 9 bases lying between them. The germline CDR1 and CDR2 sequences are KGHSH and LQKENI. This CDR3 is built from 15 residues. CDR3 sequence: CASSPRTGGANVLTF. The DNA for the CDR3 is TGTGCCAGCTCACCCCGTACCGGTGGGGCCAACGTCCTGACTTTC.

This chain uses TRBV15 with TRBJ1-5, with 9 bases lining up with TRBD1. The V and J ends lost 3 bases and 4 bases, in that order; junction bases with no gene match: 13. Germline CDR1 LNHNV, CDR2 YYDKDF (reference sequence). The CDR3 runs to 18 residues. The chain's CDR3 is CATSRSRVIGTGNQPQHF. The CDR3 nucleotides are TGTGCCACCAGCAGGAGTCGAGTAATTGGGACAGGGAATCAGCCCCAGCATTTT.

The chain links TRBV6-6 to TRBJ1-5; the D is unclear. Trimming removed 11 bases at V and 2 bases at J, with 13 bases between. The CDR3 is 13 residues long. Germline CDR1 MNHNY, CDR2 SVGAGI (reference sequence). The CDR3 protein is CAGKVTGNQPQHF. The CDR3 nucleotides are TGTGCCGGCAAGGTTACAGGCAATCAGCCCCAGCATTTT.

This rearrangement joins TRBV7-2 to TRBJ2-7; the D gene is possibly TRBD2 (6 bases). This CDR3 contains 13 residues. Trimming stripped 4 bases from V and 3 bases from J, with 10 bases between. Germline values: CDR1 SGHTA, CDR2 FQGNSA. The CDR3 here is CASSSRRGYEQYF. CDR3 DNA sequence: TGTGCCAGCAGCTCGAGGAGGGGCTACGAGCAGTACTTC.

The chain is built from TRBV7-9 and TRBJ1-6; TRBD1 agrees at 8 bases. The CDR3 totals 15 residues. In germline, CDR1 is SEHNR, CDR2 FQNEAQ (reference sequence). The trim removed 4 bases at V and 5 bases at J, leaving 4 bases unmatched. The CDR3 DNA is TGTGCCAGCAGCTCCCCGGGACAGGATAATTCACCCCTCCACTTT. Its translation: CASSSPGQDNSPLHF. The entire variable domain, with the rest obtained from reference TRBV7-9 and TRBJ1-6, is as follows: DTGVSQNPRHKITKRGQNVTFRCDPISEHNRLYWYRQTLGQGPEFLTYFQNEAQLEKSRLLSDRFSAERPKGSFSTLEIQRTEQGDSAMYLCASSSPGQDNSPLHFGNGTRLTVT.

The rearrangement uses TRBV5-1 and TRBJ1-3; 7 bases line up with TRBD1. V gave up 5 bases and J gave up 0 bases; unmatched junction bases: 5. The germline gives CDR1 SGHRS, CDR2 YFSETQ. The CDR3 extends over 15 amino acids. CDR3 bases: TGCGCCAGCAGATCTGGACAGGTCTCTGGAAACACCATATATTTT. Translation gives CASRSGQVSGNTIYF.

This clone appeared once. The J gene is TRBJ1-1, the V gene TRBV9; 10 bases agree with TRBD1. V was pared by 1 base and J by 4 bases, with 13 bases of the junction left unmatched. This CDR3 is 18 amino acids long. Per germline, CDR1 SGDLS and CDR2 YYNGEE. The CDR3 spells CASSVLDRGQSDLTEAFF. The CDR3 nucleotides read TGTGCCAGCAGCGTACTTGACAGGGGGCAATCGGATCTCACTGAAGCTTTCTTT.

This chain uses TRBV7-3 with TRBJ2-1; 10 nucleotides agree with TRBD2. Losses at the gene ends were 4 bases for V and 9 bases for J; bases not matched to a gene: 3. This CDR3 region has 13 residues. Per the germline V gene, CDR1 is SGHTA and CDR2 is FQGTGA. CDR3 sequence reads: CASSWTSGGEQFF. CDR3 bases: TGTGCCAGCAGCTGGACTAGCGGCGGTGAGCAGTTCTTC.

This chain joins TRBV7-3 and TRBJ1-1; D is uncertain. V was trimmed by 5 bases and J by 10 bases, leaving 17 bases between them. CDR1 is SGHTA and CDR2 is FQGTGA in the germline V gene. The CDR3 is 13 amino acids. CDR3 protein: CASSTNIQTPAFF. In DNA form, the CDR3 reads TGTGCCAGCAGCACCAACATACAGACACCAGCTTTCTTT.

V is TRBV5-4 and J is TRBJ1-6; a possible D gene is TRBD1 (6 bases). The length of the CDR3 is 16 residues. The V end was cut by 2 bases, the J end by 7 bases, with 16 bases between. CDR1 and CDR2 (germline): SGHNT, YYREEE (reference sequence). CDR3 protein: CASSFWGQSRNSPLHF. The CDR3 DNA follows: TGTGCCAGCAGCTTCTGGGGGCAATCGAGGAATTCACCCCTCCACTTT.

The chain links TRBV2 to TRBJ2-1, with 8 bases identical to TRBD1. The CDR3 extends over 12 amino acids. From germline, CDR1 is SNHLY and CDR2 FYNNEI. V gave up 9 bases and J gave up 9 bases; unmatched junction bases: 7. The CDR3 region is CASGQGLVEQFF. CDR3 sequence (DNA): TGTGCCAGTGGACAGGGTCTTGTTGAGCAGTTCTTC.

The rearrangement links TRBV27 to TRBJ1-2; D ambiguous. The CDR3 has 13 amino acids. With 5 bases removed from V and 8 bases from J, the gap between germline ends came to 15 bases. Germline V gene sequence: CDR1 MNHEY, CDR2 SMNVEV (reference sequence). CDR3 DNA sequence: TGTGCCAGCAGTCTGACTCAAAATGCGGGCTACACCTTC. This gives the protein CASSLTQNAGYTF.

V usage is TRBV5-1 and J usage is TRBJ1-1; tentatively, D is TRBD1 (5 bases). The V end lost 5 bases, the J end lost 3 bases, and 11 bases lay between the germline ends. Germline V gives CDR1 SGHRS, CDR2 YFSETQ. The CDR3 loop spans 13 amino acids. The CDR3 nucleotides are TGCGCCAGCAGAATTTCGGGGGACACTGAAGCTTTCTTT. It codes for CASRISGDTEAFF.

The rearrangement joins TRBV10-3 to TRBJ2-5; 7 bases line up with TRBD1. This CDR3 comprises 15 residues. Germline values: CDR1 ENHRY, CDR2 SYGVKD. The junction had 6 bases not matched to a gene; V was cut back by 5 bases and J by 0 bases. CDR3 in DNA: TGTGCCATCAGTCCGGGACAGACGTACCAAGAGACCCAGTACTTC. Translation gives CAISPGQTYQETQYF.

The chain uses TRBV5-1 and TRBJ2-1; 12 bases align to TRBD1. This CDR3 contains 16 residues. Trimming took 4 bases from V and 4 from J; bases not matched to a gene: 6. Germline V gene sequence: CDR1 SGHRS, CDR2 YFSETQ. As DNA, the CDR3 is TGCGCCAGCAGCGGCGGGACAGGGGGCGCTTACAATGAGCAGTTCTTC. Translated, it gives CASSGGTGGAYNEQFF.

V and J are TRBV10-3 and TRBJ1-3; tentative D call: TRBD1 (5 bases). V gave up 1 base and J gave up 0 bases, with 7 bases separating them. The CDR3 has 15 residues. CDR1 is ENHRY, CDR2 SYGVKD, per germline. CDR3 bases: TGTGCCATCAGTGAGTGGGGCGTCTCTGGAAACACCATATATTTT. Residues: CAISEWGVSGNTIYF.

Here the CDR3 DNA reads TGTGCCAGCAGCTTGGGAGTGTTGAACACCGGGGAGCTGTTTTTT. Translated: CASSLGVLNTGELFF. The chain links TRBV5-4 to TRBJ2-2; D remains ambiguous. V was cut by 0 bases and J by 1 base, with 7 bases left in between. Per germline, CDR1 SGHNT and CDR2 YYREEE (reference sequence). CDR3 length: 15 residues.

CDR3 DNA sequence: TGTGCCAGCAGTTTAAAGGGACAGGGGTTTTGGTCCTACGAGCAGTACTTC. This codes for CASSLKGQGFWSYEQYF. The V and J genes are TRBV27 and TRBJ2-7; 10 nucleotides align to TRBD1. The CDR3 is 17 residues long. Per the germline V gene, CDR1 is MNHEY and CDR2 is SMNVEV (reference sequence). V lost 2 bases and J lost 1; bases outside the gene matches: 8.

This clone was seen once. The chain carries TRBV19 and TRBJ2-1; 9 nucleotides match TRBD2. J gave up 4 bases and V 4 bases, and 5 bases lay outside the gene matches. CDR1 is LNHDA and CDR2 is SQIVND in the germline V gene (reference sequence). The CDR3 covers 15 residues. The CDR3 is CASSRAGGVYNEQFF. CDR3 sequence (DNA): TGTGCCAGTAGTAGGGCGGGAGGGGTATACAATGAGCAGTTCTTC.

About this clone itself: Additional DNA sequences in this sample encode the identical CDR3. The J gene is TRBJ2-1, the V gene TRBV18, with a weak D call TRBD2 (6 bases). V was clipped by 6 bases and J by 5 bases, with 14 bases between them. The CDR3 is 14 residues long. Germline-derived CDR1 and CDR2 are KGHSH and LQKENI. CDR3 nucleotides: TGTGCCAGCTCGCCTTTGACTAGGAACAATGAGCAGTTCTTC. As protein: CASSPLTRNNEQFF.